A single sample is the source of the 22 T cell receptor beta chains below, sequenced in a study of blood T cell repertoires in COVID-19. Clones were sequenced by immunoSEQ multiplex PCR, and TCRdb holds only the in-frame ones, with some missing. This sample has over 60,000 clones, with around 77% found just once. Sequencing was performed on peripheral blood. The receptors here all came from a man older than 75 with active or convalescent COVID-19.

The chain links TRBV4-3 to TRBJ1-5; TRBD1 matches at 11 bases. Trimming took 3 bases from V and 6 from J; bases not matched to a gene: 7. This CDR3 is 16 amino acids long. Germline CDR1 is LGHNA and CDR2 is YSLEER. The CDR3 sequence: CASSQGTGGSGQPQHF. The DNA of the CDR3 is TGCGCCAGCAGCCAGGGGACAGGGGGGAGTGGTCAGCCCCAGCATTTT.

This clone came up a few times. The chain links TRBV4-2 to TRBJ2-5; TRBD2 matches at 9 bases. The V and J ends lost 6 bases and 5 bases, in that order; junction bases with no gene match: 22. Germline values: CDR1 LGHNA, CDR2 YNFKEQ. The CDR3 extends over 19 amino acids. The CDR3 loop reads CASRHATGLAGVSGETQYF. In DNA, the CDR3 is TGTGCCAGCAGACACGCCACAGGTTTAGCGGGAGTCTCGGGGGAGACCCAGTACTTC.

The chain recombines TRBV19 with TRBJ2-5, with a weak D call TRBD2 (5 bases). Looked up from germline, CDR1 is LNHDA and CDR2 is SQIVND (reference sequence). V lost 3 bases, J lost 5 bases, and 10 bases lay in between. The CDR3 sequence is 13 residues long. CDR3 residues: CASSIVLGETQYF. As DNA, the CDR3 is TGTGCCAGTAGTATCGTACTAGGGGAGACCCAGTACTTC.

The chain has TRBV2 and TRBJ1-6; D not certain. Germline-derived CDR1 and CDR2 are SNHLY and FYNNEI. Trimming took 6 bases from V and 9 from J, leaving 12 bases between them. There are 13 residues in the CDR3. CDR3 sequence: CASSITEGSPLHF. DNA for the CDR3: TGTGCCAGCAGCATAACCGAGGGTTCACCCCTCCACTTT.

This sequence joins TRBV19 and TRBJ2-5, with 11 bases aligning to TRBD2. Germline V gene data show CDR1 as LNHDA and CDR2 as SQIVND (reference sequence). This CDR3 spans 13 amino acids. V shed 7 bases, J shed 7 bases, and the junction held 5 bases outside the gene matches. The CDR3 loop reads CASTDSGRATQYF. For the CDR3, the DNA is TGTGCCAGTACCGATAGCGGGAGGGCGACCCAGTACTTC.

A single count supports this clone. The chain has TRBV3-1 (or the pseudogene TRBV3-2) and TRBJ2-1, with D maybe TRBD2 (6 bases). CDR3 length: 15 residues. Germline loops: CDR1 LGHDT, CDR2 YNNKEL (reference sequence). Trimming cost V 1 base and J 2 bases, with 9 bases left between them. The CDR3 protein is CASSQGRGTYNEQFF. CDR3 sequence (DNA): TGTGCCAGCAGCCAAGGGCGGGGCACCTACAATGAGCAGTTCTTC.

This chain joins TRBV4-2 and TRBJ1-1, with TRBD1 as a possible D gene (6 bases). This CDR3 has 15 residues. CDR1 is LGHNA, CDR2 YNFKEQ, per germline. With 5 bases removed from V and 3 bases from J, the gap between germline ends came to 16 bases. This CDR3 reads CASSLQTGGYTEAFF. DNA for the CDR3: TGTGCCAGCAGCTTACAGACAGGCGGGTACACTGAAGCTTTCTTT.

The CDR3 here is CSASEDRAYEQYF. The CDR3 coding sequence is TGCAGTGCTAGTGAGGACAGAGCCTACGAGCAGTACTTC. The chain couples TRBV20-1 to TRBJ2-7; TRBD1 might be the D (6 bases). Germline CDR1 and CDR2: DFQATT and SNEGSKA (reference sequence). The CDR3 loop spans 13 amino acids. V dropped 3 bases and J dropped 2 bases, with 11 bases sitting between them.

The rearrangement links TRBV4-2 to TRBJ2-7; 12 bases are shared with TRBD2. The trim removed 0 bases at V and 4 bases at J, leaving 1 base unmatched. This CDR3 contains 15 residues. Germline loops: CDR1 LGHNA, CDR2 YNFKEQ. DNA of the CDR3: TGTGCCAGCAGCCAAGACGGACTAGCGGGGTACGAGCAGTACTTC. This encodes CASSQDGLAGYEQYF.

This sequence joins TRBV9 and TRBJ2-1; 7 positions agree with TRBD1. The CDR3 has 15 amino acids. The V gene end was trimmed by 2 bases and the J gene end by 1 base; junction bases not matched to a gene: 3. Germline CDR1 and CDR2: SGDLS and YYNGEE. As DNA, the CDR3 is TGTGCCAGCAGCGTCGACAGGGCATCCTACAATGAGCAGTTCTTC. It specifies CASSVDRASYNEQFF.

V usage is TRBV13 and J usage is TRBJ2-7; D perhaps matches TRBD1 (5 bases). V was pared by 5 bases and J by 5 bases, with 19 bases between. The CDR3 extends over 15 amino acids. Germline values: CDR1 PRHDT, CDR2 FYEKMQ (reference sequence). CDR3: CASSAYRIWSHEQYF. The CDR3 nucleotides read TGTGCCAGCAGCGCCTACAGGATTTGGTCCCACGAGCAGTACTTC.

The sample holds one count of this clone. The chain carries TRBV5-1 and TRBJ2-6; no reliable D call. The CDR3 sequence is 14 residues long. Trimming removed 7 bases from V and 6 bases from J, with 14 bases in between. Germline V gene lookup returns CDR1 SGHRS and CDR2 YFSETQ. This CDR3 reads CASGKGGTANVLTF. CDR3 coding DNA: TGCGCCAGCGGTAAAGGCGGCACGGCCAACGTCCTGACTTTC. The whole variable domain, remainder taken from reference TRBV5-1 and TRBJ2-6, is KAGVTQTPRYLIKTRGQQVTLSCSPISGHRSVSWYQQTPGQGLQFLFEYFSETQRNKGNFPGRFSGRQFSNSRSEMNVSTLELGDSALYLCASGKGGTANVLTFGAGSRLTVL.

V is TRBV28 and J is TRBJ2-7; TRBD1 matches at 7 bases. This CDR3 has 13 amino acids. J was trimmed by 4 bases and V by 3 bases; bases with no gene match: 3. Per the germline V gene, CDR1 is MDHEN and CDR2 is SYDVKM. In DNA, the CDR3 is TGTGCCAGCAGTTTGGGACAGACATACGAGCAGTACTTC. This sequence encodes CASSLGQTYEQYF. The full variable domain, in which reference TRBV28 and TRBJ2-7 provide the parts outside the CDR3, is DVKVTQSSRYLVKRTGEKVFLECVQDMDHENMFWYRQDPGLGLRLIYFSYDVKMKEKGDIPEGYSVSREKKERFSLILESASTNQTSMYLCASSLGQTYEQYFGPGTRLTVT.

This rearrangement joins TRBV19 to TRBJ1-5; no clear D gene. Between the trimmed V and J ends, which lost 1 base and 0 bases, there was a span of 16 bases. Looked up from germline, CDR1 is LNHDA and CDR2 is SQIVND (reference sequence). CDR3 length equals 18 residues. CDR3 nucleotides: TGTGCCAGTAGTATAGTGCGGCCGGGGAGGAATAGCAATCAGCCCCAGCATTTT. Translation gives CASSIVRPGRNSNQPQHF.

This clone was recorded only once. The CDR3 nucleotides are TGTGCCAGCAGCTTATGGAACAGGGTCCTGACTTTC. It yields the protein CASSLWNRVLTF. The rearrangement uses TRBV11-2 and TRBJ2-6, with a tentative D call TRBD1 (5 bases). The CDR3 contains 12 residues. The germline V gene has CDR1 SGHAT and CDR2 FQNNGV. The V end lost 2 bases, the J end lost 13 bases, and 9 bases lay between the germline ends.

This sequence joins TRBV5-4 and TRBJ2-3, with 8 nucleotides matching TRBD2. The ends lost 1 base at V and 0 bases at J; junction bases unmatched: 4. Germline V gene data show CDR1 as SGHNT and CDR2 as YYREEE (reference sequence). The CDR3 length is 16 residues. CDR3 protein: CASSLFSGMSTDTQYF. The CDR3, as DNA: TGTGCCAGCAGCTTGTTTAGCGGGATGAGCACAGATACGCAGTATTTT.

This rearrangement joins TRBV12-3 or TRBV12-4 to TRBJ1-2; D not certain. With 6 bases removed from V and 2 bases from J, the gap between germline ends came to 4 bases. CDR3 size: 11 residues. The CDR3 DNA reads as TGTGCCAGCAGCCAGAACTATGGCTACACCTTC. Its translation is CASSQNYGYTF.

The sample holds a few counts of this clone. The CDR3 coding sequence is TGTGCCAGCAGGAGGACAGGTTCCTACGAGCAGTACTTC. It codes for CASRRTGSYEQYF. The chain employs TRBV28 and TRBJ2-7; 7 bases match TRBD1. Losses at the gene ends were 6 bases for V and 1 base for J; bases not matched to a gene: 3. CDR3 length: 13 amino acids. CDR1 and CDR2 from the germline V gene are MDHEN and SYDVKM.

The count of this clone is one. This sequence joins TRBV3-1 (or the pseudogene TRBV3-2) and TRBJ2-5, with unresolved D. Germline lookup yields CDR1 LGHDT and CDR2 YNNKEL (reference sequence). There are 12 residues in the CDR3. Trimming stripped 4 bases from V and 5 bases from J, with 8 bases between. The CDR3 spells CASSLSTETQYF. The CDR3 DNA reads TGTGCCAGCAGCCTTAGTACGGAGACCCAGTACTTC.

V gene TRBV10-3 combines with J gene TRBJ2-3, with D perhaps TRBD2 (6 bases). The CDR3 covers 11 residues. From germline, CDR1 is ENHRY and CDR2 SYGVKD. V was cut by 7 bases and J by 6 bases, with 8 bases left in between. CDR3 residues: CAIKSGDTQYF. CDR3 sequence (DNA): TGTGCCATCAAGAGCGGGGATACGCAGTATTTT.

This chain links TRBV7-9 with TRBJ2-7; tentatively, D is TRBD1 (6 bases). V lost 5 bases and J lost 2, with 13 bases in between. This CDR3 spans 14 amino acids. Per the germline V gene, CDR1 is SEHNR and CDR2 is FQNEAQ (reference sequence). The CDR3 here is CASSGQTGTYEQYF. CDR3 nucleotide sequence: TGTGCCAGCAGCGGCCAGACAGGAACCTACGAGCAGTACTTC.

The chain employs TRBV5-6 and TRBJ1-5; D not certain. V lost 2 bases and J lost 1, with 16 bases in between. The length of the CDR3 is 17 residues. Germline values: CDR1 SGHDT, CDR2 YYEEEE. The CDR3 region has the DNA TGTGCCAGCAGCTTTAATGGGGAGATTTGGAGCAATCAGCCCCAGCATTTT. Its translation is CASSFNGEIWSNQPQHF.